A selection of T cell receptor beta chains follows, all from one sample in a study of metastatic and nonmetastatic thyroid tumors. TCRdb re-processed the PCR reads through MiXCR. Of around 16,000 clones listed, around 13% are singletons. Sequenced input: tumor tissue. These receptor sequences come from a female donor with papillary thyroid cancer or a benign thyroid nodule (not recorded which). Some clones in this sample may be carry-over from other donors' samples. The CDR3 runs from the conserved cysteine through the conserved F or W. D genes are given only for firm matches. Size is stated for part of the rows, as once, few or many counts, or as a class when the clone is expanded.

abundance: NA
d_gene: NA
j_gene: TRBJ2-1
len: 16
v_gene: TRBV7-6
CDR3nt: TGTGCCAGCAGCTTAGGCCCTCCGAGCTCCTACAATGAGCAGTTCTTC
CDR3aa: CASSLGPPSSYNEQFF

abundance: many
d_gene: TRBD1
j_gene: TRBJ2-1
len: 15
v_gene: TRBV5-4
CDR3nt: TGTGCCAGCAGCTTAGGCCCAACAGGGGCCAATGAGCAGTTCTTC
CDR3aa: CASSLGPTGANEQFF

abundance: many
d_gene: NA
j_gene: TRBJ2-5
len: 15
v_gene: TRBV20-1
CDR3nt: TGCAGTGCTAGAGAAAGCGGGCAGCTGAGAGAGACCCAGTACTTC
CDR3aa: CSARESGQLRETQYF

abundance: NA
d_gene: TRBD2
j_gene: TRBJ2-7
len: 16
v_gene: TRBV5-6
CDR3nt: TGTGCCAGCAGCTCCCTGAGACTAGCGGGAGGGTACGAGCAGTACTTC
CDR3aa: CASSSLRLAGGYEQYF

abundance: few
d_gene: NA
j_gene: TRBJ1-2
len: 14
v_gene: TRBV6-5
CDR3nt: TGTGCCAGCAGTTACTACGGGGGAGAGTGTTGCTACACCTTC
CDR3aa: CASSYYGGECCYTF

abundance: many
d_gene: NA
j_gene: TRBJ1-2
len: 15
v_gene: TRBV2
CDR3nt: TGTGCCAGCTTGCTTCCGGGACGTTCCCGCCATGGCTACACCTTC
CDR3aa: CASLLPGRSRHGYTF

abundance: many
d_gene: NA
j_gene: TRBJ2-1
len: 14
v_gene: TRBV20-1
CDR3nt: TGCAGTGCTACCCAGAGGAGCTCCTACAATGAGCAGTTCTTC
CDR3aa: CSATQRSSYNEQFF

abundance: NA
d_gene: NA
j_gene: TRBJ1-2
len: 15
v_gene: TRBV20-1
CDR3nt: TGCAGTGCTAGGGCGGACCCTCGGCGGTTTTATGGCTACACCTTC
CDR3aa: CSARADPRRFYGYTF

abundance: many
d_gene: NA
j_gene: TRBJ2-1
len: 12
v_gene: TRBV18
CDR3nt: TGTGCCAGCTCACCAGGCTACAATGAGCAGTTCTTC
CDR3aa: CASSPGYNEQFF

abundance: many
d_gene: NA
j_gene: TRBJ2-5
len: 11
v_gene: TRBV25-1
CDR3nt: TGTGCCAGCAGTGATGACGGGACCCAGTACTTC
CDR3aa: CASSDDGTQYF

abundance: NA
d_gene: TRBD1
j_gene: TRBJ2-1
len: 18
v_gene: TRBV6-5
CDR3nt: TGTGCCAGCAGTTACGGGACAGGCCTTAGAAGCTCCTACAATGAGCAGTTCTTC
CDR3aa: CASSYGTGLRSSYNEQFF

abundance: few
d_gene: TRBD1
j_gene: TRBJ1-2
len: 16
v_gene: TRBV9
CDR3nt: TGTGCCAGCAGCGCATTTACAGGGGTACTTAACTATGGCTACACCTTC
CDR3aa: CASSAFTGVLNYGYTF

abundance: NA
d_gene: NA
j_gene: TRBJ1-2
len: 13
v_gene: TRBV20-1
CDR3nt: TGCAGTGCTAGATTGGAGGGGGGCTATGGCTACACCTTC
CDR3aa: CSARLEGGYGYTF